The next 31 T cell receptor beta chains were all read from a single sample in a study of neurological immune-mediated disorders. TCRdb re-derived calls from the 5' RACE reads in MiXCR, one entry per CDR3 protein. The profile shows 52,000 or so distinct CDR3 sequences, 3.5% to 4% of them singletons. The sample consisted of CD4+ T cells from blood. These receptors were obtained from a woman between 40 and 55 years old with multiple sclerosis.

This clonotype was counted ten times or more. CDR3: CSARWVSGTGLYF. CDR3 DNA: TGCAGTGCCCGGTGGGTTTCCGGGACAGGGCTCTACTTC. The V gene is TRBV20-1, the J gene TRBJ2-5; 9 nucleotides agree with TRBD1. Germline V gene sequence: CDR1 DFQATT, CDR2 SNEGSKA (reference sequence). The V and J ends lost 6 bases and 14 bases, in that order; junction bases with no gene match: 16. This CDR3 comprises 13 residues.

In this sample, this clonotype turned up many times. V usage is TRBV2 and J usage is TRBJ2-4; D perhaps matches TRBD2 (6 bases). This CDR3 comprises 12 residues. Germline CDR1 reads SNHLY; CDR2 reads FYNNEI. V lost 6 bases, J lost 5 bases, and 8 bases lay in between. In DNA, the CDR3 is TGTGCCAGCAGGGAGGGACAAAACATTCAGTACTTC. It yields the protein CASREGQNIQYF.

The chain employs TRBV11-2 and TRBJ2-4; D gene ambiguous. The V end lost 4 bases, the J end lost 1 base, and 11 bases lay between the germline ends. This CDR3 region has 15 residues. Per the germline V gene, CDR1 is SGHAT and CDR2 is FQNNGV. CDR3 residues: CASSSQGLAKNIQYF. The CDR3 DNA follows: TGTGCCAGCAGCTCACAAGGGTTGGCCAAAAACATTCAGTACTTC.

At least ten counts were recorded for this clonotype. This chain links TRBV27 with TRBJ2-4, with D possibly matching TRBD1 (6 bases). Germline V gives CDR1 MNHEY, CDR2 SMNVEV (reference sequence). Deletions cut 1 base from V and 6 bases from J, with 13 bases between. This CDR3 has 15 residues. CDR3 sequence (DNA): TGTGCCAGCAGTTTATTCGTGGGGGCGGGAAACATTCAGTACTTC. Its protein product is CASSLFVGAGNIQYF.

The chain has TRBV7-6 and TRBJ1-1, with TRBD1 matching 7 bases. Germline V gene sequence: CDR1 SGHVS, CDR2 FNYEAQ. The length of the CDR3 is 14 residues. V was clipped by 1 base and J by 4 bases; unmatched bases: 3. CDR3 protein: CASSLGRGSTEAFF. In DNA form, the CDR3 reads TGTGCCAGCAGCTTAGGCAGGGGGAGCACTGAAGCTTTCTTT.

At least ten counts were recorded for this clonotype. The chain uses TRBV10-3 and TRBJ2-7, with TRBD2 matching 7 bases. The germline CDR1 and CDR2 sequences are ENHRY and SYGVKD. V lost 4 bases and J lost 1; bases outside the gene matches: 10. This CDR3 is 16 amino acids long. In DNA form, the CDR3 reads TGTGCCATCAGTGGAAGCGGGGCTTTACTGTCCTACGAGCAGTACTTC. This gives the protein CAISGSGALLSYEQYF.

This clonotype has a count of ten or more. The gene calls are TRBV7-9 and TRBJ1-1; weak D call: TRBD1 (5 bases). The CDR3 covers 13 residues. V was trimmed by 3 bases and J by 6 bases, leaving 11 bases between them. CDR1 is SEHNR, CDR2 FQNEAQ, per germline (reference sequence). In DNA, the CDR3 is TGTGCCAGCAGCTTCACGGGGGAGGCTGAAGCTTTCTTT. Translated: CASSFTGEAEAFF.

This clonotype has more than one count but fewer than ten. This chain connects TRBV15 to TRBJ2-7; weak D call: TRBD1 (5 bases). V was clipped by 0 bases and J by 2 bases, with 17 bases between them. This CDR3 region has 17 residues. Germline assignment: CDR1 LNHNV and CDR2 YYDKDF (reference sequence). DNA for the CDR3: TGTGCCACCAGCAGAGAACGGTCAGGGCAGACCCCCTACGAGCAGTACTTC. It specifies CATSRERSGQTPYEQYF. Based on the CDR3 plus reference TRBV15 and TRBJ2-7, the full variable domain is DAMVIQNPRYQVTQFGKPVTLSCSQTLNHNVMYWYQQKSSQAPKLLFHYYDKDFNNEADTPDNFQSRRPNTSFCFLDIRSPGLGDTAMYLCATSRERSGQTPYEQYFGPGTRLTVT.

This clonotype has at least ten counts. This chain uses TRBV6-2 or TRBV6-3 with TRBJ1-2, with D possibly TRBD1 on 6 matching bases. The CDR3 consists of 14 residues. V was shortened by 2 bases and J by 8 bases, with 15 bases between the two germline ends. Germline CDR1 MNHEY, CDR2 SVGEGT. Here the CDR3 DNA reads TGTGCCAGCAGTTACGGGGGGCCGTCTCGAGGCTACACCTTC. It yields the protein CASSYGGPSRGYTF.

The table lists this clonotype with many counts. The chain couples TRBV7-2 to TRBJ2-2; TRBD1 aligns across 11 bases. Germline CDR1 SGHTA, CDR2 FQGNSA. The CDR3 covers 18 residues. V dropped 3 bases and J dropped 2; count of bases not matched to a gene: 8. Here the CDR3 reads CASSLRTGGIRNTGELFF. The CDR3 DNA reads TGTGCCAGCAGCTTGAGGACAGGGGGCATTCGTAACACCGGGGAGCTGTTTTTT.

This clonotype is judged medium-sized. The chain couples TRBV5-5 to TRBJ1-2, with 8 bases fitting TRBD1. CDR1 and CDR2 from the germline V gene are SGHKS and YYEKEE (reference sequence). The CDR3 has 15 residues. V trimming: 4 bases; J trimming: 4 bases; junction bases outside the gene matches: 9. The chain's CDR3 is CASSAPDREPYGYTF. Here the CDR3 DNA reads TGTGCCAGCAGCGCCCCGGACAGGGAGCCCTATGGCTACACCTTC.

This clonotype came up many times. This sequence joins TRBV18 and TRBJ1-5, with D possibly being TRBD1 (5 bases). The ends were cut back, 3 bases at V and 3 bases at J, with 12 bases in the middle. CDR1 is KGHSH, CDR2 LQKENI, per germline. The CDR3 has 15 residues. Here the CDR3 reads CASSPNQGNNQPQHF. CDR3 DNA: TGTGCCAGCTCACCGAATCAGGGCAACAATCAGCCCCAGCATTTT.

This clonotype was recorded at least ten times. The chain recombines TRBV2 with TRBJ1-2; D ambiguous. The CDR3 loop spans 12 amino acids. V was trimmed by 5 bases and J by 5 bases, leaving 9 bases between them. The germline gives CDR1 SNHLY, CDR2 FYNNEI. For the CDR3, the DNA is TGTGCCAGCAGTCGGGCGGGGTATGGCTACACCTTC. Amino acid sequence: CASSRAGYGYTF.

This clonotype was seen at least ten times. The V and J genes are TRBV6-2 or TRBV6-3 and TRBJ2-4; D is uncertain. Per the germline V gene, CDR1 is MNHEY and CDR2 is SVGEGT. The CDR3 loop spans 14 amino acids. Trimming left V 5 bases short and J 1 base short, with 9 bases between. In nucleotides, the CDR3 is TGTGCCAGCAGTCCCCCTCGGGCCAAAAACATTCAGTACTTC. Its translation is CASSPPRAKNIQYF.

This clonotype was seen repeatedly, ten times or more. The chain couples TRBV15 to TRBJ2-2; no definite D call. The CDR3 totals 13 residues. V lost 9 bases, J lost 5 bases, and 13 bases lay in between. Germline CDR1 reads LNHNV; CDR2 reads YYDKDF (reference sequence). This CDR3 is CATRNWRTGELFF. The CDR3 DNA is TGTGCCACGCGAAACTGGCGAACCGGGGAGCTGTTTTTT.

This clonotype has at least ten counts. This chain uses TRBV20-1 with TRBJ1-1, with D unresolved. The CDR3 consists of 11 residues. Germline-derived CDR1 and CDR2 are DFQATT and SNEGSKA (reference sequence). Trimming stripped 6 bases from V and 5 bases from J, with 10 bases between. CDR3 DNA: TGCAGTGCCCTAGATAGAACTGAAGCTTTCTTT. Amino acids: CSALDRTEAFF.

This clonotype was counted many times. The chain carries TRBV3-1 and TRBJ2-6; tentatively, D is TRBD1 (5 bases). The V end was cut by 10 bases, the J end by 0 bases, with 19 bases between. The CDR3 is 17 residues long. Germline-derived CDR1 and CDR2 are LGHDT and YNNKEL (reference sequence). CDR3 bases: TGTGCCACGTCGGCCAGGGTGCCGAGCTCTGGGGCCAACGTCCTGACTTTC. Protein sequence: CATSARVPSSGANVLTF.

This clonotype was detected ten times or more. The gene calls are TRBV5-6 and TRBJ2-2, with unresolved D. The CDR3 length is 16 residues. The germline V and J ends were trimmed by 1 base and 0 bases, with 10 bases remaining between them. The germline V gene has CDR1 SGHDT and CDR2 YYEEEE. As DNA, the CDR3 is TGTGCCAGCAGCTTGACCCCTTTTTCGAACACCGGGGAGCTGTTTTTT. Translation: CASSLTPFSNTGELFF.

This clonotype has a count of ten or more. This chain uses TRBV18 with TRBJ1-2; weak D call: TRBD1 (6 bases). Trimming pared 5 bases from V and 1 base from J, leaving 14 bases between. This CDR3 region has 15 residues. Germline CDR1 reads KGHSH; CDR2 reads LQKENI. For the CDR3, the DNA is TGTGCCAGCTCAGAACAGGGTTCCGGTAACTATGGCTACACCTTC. Protein: CASSEQGSGNYGYTF. The full variable domain, with the rest looked up from reference TRBV18 and TRBJ1-2, is NAGVMQNPRHLVRRRGQEARLRCSPMKGHSHVYWYRQLPEEGLKFMVYLQKENIIDESGMPKERFSAEFPKEGPSILRIQQVVRGDSAAYFCASSEQGSGNYGYTFGSGTRLTVV.

This clonotype is termed medium-sized. The chain joins TRBV10-3 to TRBJ2-3, with 7 bases identical to TRBD2. Germline V gives CDR1 ENHRY, CDR2 SYGVKD. J gave up 3 bases and V 6 bases, and 6 bases lay outside the gene matches. The CDR3 covers 14 residues. DNA for the CDR3: TGTGCCATCAGGGGAGGGGCCGCGACAGATACGCAGTATTTT. It yields the protein CAIRGGAATDTQYF.

This clonotype was found many times. The chain employs TRBV7-9 and TRBJ2-1; 10 nucleotides agree with TRBD2. Germline assignment: CDR1 SEHNR and CDR2 FQNEAQ (reference sequence). The CDR3 contains 15 residues. V was pared by 5 bases and J by 10 bases, with 11 bases of the junction left unmatched. The CDR3 here is CASSRGSGGDWEQFF. CDR3 DNA sequence: TGTGCCAGCAGCCGCGGGAGCGGGGGGGACTGGGAGCAGTTCTTC. The full variable domain, completed using reference TRBV7-9 and TRBJ2-1, is DTGVSQNPRHKITKRGQNVTFRCDPISEHNRLYWYRQTLGQGPEFLTYFQNEAQLEKSRLLSDRFSAERPKGSFSTLEIQRTEQGDSAMYLCASSRGSGGDWEQFFGPGTRLTVL.

In this sample, this clonotype turned up many times. The chain has TRBV5-1 and TRBJ2-7; TRBD2 is a possible D gene (6 bases). The CDR3 totals 14 residues. Trimming stripped 2 bases from V and 2 bases from J, with 11 bases between. CDR1 and CDR2 (germline): SGHRS, YFSETQ. CDR3 sequence (DNA): TGCGCCAGCAGCTTTAGCGGCCTAACCTACGAGCAGTACTTC. Its translation is CASSFSGLTYEQYF.

This clonotype was observed at least ten times. This CDR3 is CASSNREPDEQYF. The CDR3 region has the DNA TGTGCCAGCAGCAACAGGGAACCCGACGAGCAGTACTTC. The genes are TRBV6-6 and TRBJ2-7, with D possibly TRBD1 on 6 matching bases. Per germline, CDR1 MNHNY and CDR2 SVGAGI (reference sequence). This CDR3 spans 13 amino acids. V lost 6 bases and J 5 bases, leaving 14 bases between the germline ends.

There are many counts of this clonotype. V usage is TRBV5-1 and J usage is TRBJ1-6; unclear D gene. The germline CDR1 and CDR2 sequences are SGHRS and YFSETQ. The V end lost 0 bases, the J end lost 6 bases, and 10 bases lay between the germline ends. This CDR3 has 15 amino acids. CDR3 in amino acids: CASSLAMTPNSPLHF. The CDR3 nucleotides read TGCGCCAGCAGCTTGGCGATGACACCTAATTCACCCCTCCACTTT.

This clonotype was observed at least ten times. In DNA, the CDR3 is TGCGCCAGCAGCCGACTAGCAGTGGTCACAGATACGCAGTATTTT. Translating it yields CASSRLAVVTDTQYF. The chain recombines TRBV4-1 with TRBJ2-3; 7 bases match TRBD2. Germline V gives CDR1 MGHRA, CDR2 YSYEKL. The trim removed 4 bases at V and 2 bases at J, leaving 6 bases unmatched. This CDR3 is 15 amino acids long.

This clonotype was counted ten times or more. J is TRBJ2-2 and V is TRBV7-3; 7 bases align to TRBD1. V dropped 1 base and J dropped 1; count of bases not matched to a gene: 3. Per germline, CDR1 SGHTA and CDR2 FQGTGA. The CDR3 runs 16 residues. The CDR3 here is CASSLRGTVNTGELFF. CDR3 nucleotides: TGTGCCAGCAGCTTAAGGGGGACAGTGAACACCGGGGAGCTGTTTTTT. The whole variable domain, remainder taken from reference TRBV7-3 and TRBJ2-2, is GAGVSQTPSNKVTEKGKYVELRCDPISGHTALYWYRQSLGQGPEFLIYFQGTGAADDSGLPNDRFFAVRPEGSVSTLKIQRTERGDSAVYLCASSLRGTVNTGELFFGEGSRLTVL.

A few counts support this clonotype. CDR3 residues: CARGQGADEQYF. The CDR3 region has the DNA TGTGCCAGGGGACAGGGTGCTGATGAGCAGTACTTC. V gene TRBV2 combines with J gene TRBJ2-7; 9 nucleotides agree with TRBD1. The CDR3 is 12 residues long. V dropped 9 bases and J dropped 7; count of bases not matched to a gene: 7. Germline assignment: CDR1 SNHLY and CDR2 FYNNEI.

Many counts were recorded for this clonotype. V usage is TRBV5-1 and J usage is TRBJ1-3; 7 bases are a match to TRBD1. The CDR3 has 15 amino acids. The germline V gene encodes CDR1 SGHRS and CDR2 YFSETQ. V gave up 3 bases and J gave up 0 bases; unmatched junction bases: 3. The CDR3 sequence: CASSSTGNSGNTIYF. The DNA for the CDR3 is TGCGCCAGCAGCTCGACAGGGAACTCTGGAAACACCATATATTTT.

This clonotype was seen at least ten times. This chain joins TRBV12-3 or TRBV12-4 and TRBJ1-6, with D maybe TRBD1 (5 bases). The CDR3 has 14 amino acids. Trimming removed 7 bases from V and 7 bases from J, with 14 bases in between. The CDR3, as DNA: TGTGCCAGCACCCGCGGCAGGGCCAATTCACCCCTCCACTTT. The encoded protein is CASTRGRANSPLHF.

This clonotype was detected ten times or more. This chain links TRBV7-9 with TRBJ1-2; 11 positions match TRBD1. Unmatched junction bases numbered 6, after V lost 1 base and J lost 8 bases. The V gene's germline CDR1 is SEHNR and CDR2 FQNEAQ (reference sequence). The CDR3 extends over 15 amino acids. In DNA form, the CDR3 reads TGTGCCAGCAGCTTAGTCGGACAGGGGGCAGGAGGCTACACCTTC. It translates to CASSLVGQGAGGYTF.

This clonotype was seen ten or more times. The chain couples TRBV5-1 to TRBJ1-1; tentatively, D is TRBD1 (5 bases). Germline V gives CDR1 SGHRS, CDR2 YFSETQ. With 7 bases removed from V and 5 bases from J, the gap between germline ends came to 18 bases. This CDR3 has 14 amino acids. CDR3 region: CASGDQGMRTEAFF. In nucleotides, the CDR3 is TGCGCCAGCGGCGATCAGGGTATGCGGACTGAAGCTTTCTTT.